This T cell receptor (beta chain) derives from a study of blood T cells in healthy people across ages (dated by TCRdb to the mid-2010s). With respect to the entire study: In model experiments, template switching captured roughly one uniquely barcoded TCR beta cDNA molecule for every two T cells. To track age-related changes in TCR beta repertoire diversity, the study relied on deep sequencing normalized with unique cDNA molecular identifiers. The donors were divided into four age groups: young (average around 15 years), middle-aged (over 35), aged (under 70) and long-lived (about 84). To avoid experimental bias, donors of different ages were distributed randomly across sequencing lanes. Two additional independent replicas of 1 million unique cDNA reads from the same blood draw were analyzed for two donors (one aged 18 to 30 and one aged 80 or older). What the authors observed across the whole study: Donor CMV infection status was unknown, potentially confounding age-related changes in expanded clonotypes. Conclusive comparison of naive and antigen-experienced compartments was prevented by the profiling of bulk unsorted PBMCs. Compared with the aged group, more naive CD4+ T cells, fewer expanded clones and increased TCR diversity were shown by the long-lived group, suggesting age selection. Total diversity estimates from one million sequenced T cells were considered lower bounds and underestimates. Observed TCR beta diversity correlated strongly with the percentage of naive T cells measured by flow cytometry. As age increased, observed TCR beta diversity per million T cells dropped in a roughly linear way, and a significant reduction was already evident by age about 40.

The donors were under 40 Caucasian individuals from Russia, aged about 6 to 95 years, who were systemically healthy. Each donor gave 9 to 10 milliliters of peripheral blood, collected into EDTA-treated Vacutainer tubes. Ficoll-Paque density-gradient centrifugation was used to isolate PBMCs, with at least 7 million per sample. Trizol reagent was used to extract total RNA from PBMCs, with at least 6 micrograms per sample. The percentages of naive CD45RAhigh/CD27high T cells were determined by flow cytometry on a PBMC aliquot from every donor. As to this clonotype: Its antigen remains unidentified. Base qualities are not at hand, and no much larger clone is one base apart.

Libraries were built with 5' RACE. This sample was sequenced with an Illumina HiSeq 2500. The second PCR ran for about 6 to 12 cycles and used a J-beta primer mix along with a sample-barcoded 5' primer. A unique molecular identifier was introduced onto each TCR beta cDNA molecule by a template-switch 5' adaptor carrying 12 random nucleotides. Each sample yielded at least 2.5 million CDR3-containing paired-end reads. The Mint cDNA synthesis kit, primed by a TRBC-specific oligonucleotide, was used to synthesize first-strand cDNA from all RNA. Following uracil-DNA glycosylase treatment, a first 18-cycle PCR with universal primers M1SS and BC2_uni_R was performed on all cDNA. The published analysis was carried out like this. For normalization, 1 million high-quality reads, each with a distinct molecular identifier, were randomly selected from each sample. Instead of being binned into consensus sequences, reads with shared molecular identifiers were discarded. CDR3 identification, clonotype clustering and error correction used MiTCR with a Q25 quality threshold and the strictest error-elimination algorithm. A nonparametric unseen species model using Euler transformation provided a lower-bound estimate of total TCR beta diversity. The raw public data were reprocessed by TCRdb itself: fastp quality trimming at Q25, MiXCR clonotype calling, in-frame beta chains only. Each CDR3 protein gets just one entry, which takes the most common genes and DNA from the rows behind it. The V and J calls come from TCRdb's annotation, not from the publication. The sample table lists over 1.5 million distinct CDR3 sequences, roughly 52% of them with a count of one. The ten largest clonotypes hold about 2.1% of the sample.

Sequences DFQATT (CDR1) and SNEGSKA (CDR2) are obtained from the germline V gene (reference sequence). The CDR3 runs 11 amino acids, cysteine and phenylalanine included. CDR3 DNA is the only sequence kept; it has 33 bases, read in frame from the first base. At the junction V is shortened by 6 bases and J by 12 bases, with 15 bases in between. The clonotype originates from a woman aged 40 to 50 in good health. The chain is made from TRBV20-1 and TRBJ2-1; the D gene remains uncertain. The sample taken for sequencing was blood. The DNA reads TGCAGTGCCTTGTGGCCCCCCCGGCAGTTCTTC. Translated, it gives CSALWPPRQFF.